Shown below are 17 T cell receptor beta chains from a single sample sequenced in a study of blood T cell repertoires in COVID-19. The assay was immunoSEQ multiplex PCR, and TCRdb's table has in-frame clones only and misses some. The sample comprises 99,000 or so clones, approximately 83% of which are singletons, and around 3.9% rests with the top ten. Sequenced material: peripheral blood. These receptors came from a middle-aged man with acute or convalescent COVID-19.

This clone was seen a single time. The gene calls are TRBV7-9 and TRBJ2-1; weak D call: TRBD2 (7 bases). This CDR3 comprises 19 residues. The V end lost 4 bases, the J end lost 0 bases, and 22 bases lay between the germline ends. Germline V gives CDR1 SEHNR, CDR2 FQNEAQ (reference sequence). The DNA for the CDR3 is TGTGCCAGCAGCTCGTCGCGTGGGGGGGGGCGAGGCTCCTACAATGAGCAGTTCTTC. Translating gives CASSSSRGGGRGSYNEQFF.

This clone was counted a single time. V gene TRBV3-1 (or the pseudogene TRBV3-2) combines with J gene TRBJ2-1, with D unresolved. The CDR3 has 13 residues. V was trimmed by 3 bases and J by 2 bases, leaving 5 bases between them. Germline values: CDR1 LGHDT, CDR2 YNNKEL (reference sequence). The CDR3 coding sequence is TGTGCCAGCAGCCACGTAACCTACAATGAGCAGTTCTTC. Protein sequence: CASSHVTYNEQFF.

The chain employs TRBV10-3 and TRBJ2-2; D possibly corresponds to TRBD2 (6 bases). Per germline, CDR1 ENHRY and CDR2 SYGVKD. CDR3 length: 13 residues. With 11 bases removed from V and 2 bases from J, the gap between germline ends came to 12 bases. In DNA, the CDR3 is TGTGCCGCCGGGACTTTCAACACCGGGGAGCTGTTTTTT. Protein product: CAAGTFNTGELFF.

The CDR3 DNA reads as TGTGCCAGCAGTCTACAGGGGTGGGACACTGAAGCTTTCTTT. As protein: CASSLQGWDTEAFF. The chain recombines TRBV2 with TRBJ1-1, with TRBD1 identical over 7 bases. Per the germline V gene, CDR1 is SNHLY and CDR2 is FYNNEI. The CDR3 consists of 14 residues. Trimming cost V 5 bases and J 3 bases; bases outside gene matches: 6. The full variable domain, in which reference TRBV2 and TRBJ1-1 provide the parts outside the CDR3, is EPEVTQTPSHQVTQMGQEVILRCVPISNHLYFYWYRQILGQKVEFLVSFYNNEISEKSEIFDDQFSVERPDGSNFTLKIRSTKLEDSAMYFCASSLQGWDTEAFFGQGTRLTVV.

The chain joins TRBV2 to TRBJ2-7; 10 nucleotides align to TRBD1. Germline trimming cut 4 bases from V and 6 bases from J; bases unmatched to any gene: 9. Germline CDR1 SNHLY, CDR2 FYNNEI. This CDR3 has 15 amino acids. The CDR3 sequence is CASSVRDRGNSEQYF. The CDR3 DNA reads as TGTGCCAGCAGTGTCCGGGACAGGGGTAATAGCGAGCAGTACTTC.

The CDR3 DNA sequence: TGTGCCAGCAGCCCGGGGGGAAGCTCCTACGAGCAGTACTTC. Translating it yields CASSPGGSSYEQYF. The chain has TRBV7-8 and TRBJ2-7; 7 nucleotides match TRBD2. CDR1 is SGHVS, CDR2 FQNEAQ, per germline. Trimming cost V 5 bases and J 0 bases; bases outside gene matches: 4. CDR3 length equals 14 residues.

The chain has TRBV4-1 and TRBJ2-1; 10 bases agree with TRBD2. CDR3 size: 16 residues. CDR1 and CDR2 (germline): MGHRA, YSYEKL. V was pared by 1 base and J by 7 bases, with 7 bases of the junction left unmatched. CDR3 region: CASSQGSGLADNEQFF. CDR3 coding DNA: TGCGCCAGCAGCCAAGGCAGTGGACTAGCGGATAATGAGCAGTTCTTC.

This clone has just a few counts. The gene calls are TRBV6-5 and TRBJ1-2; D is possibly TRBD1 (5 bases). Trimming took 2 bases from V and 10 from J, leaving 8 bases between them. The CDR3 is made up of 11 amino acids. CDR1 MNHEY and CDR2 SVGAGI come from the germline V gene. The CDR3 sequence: CASSYGGNYTF. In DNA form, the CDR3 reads TGTGCCAGCAGTTACGGGGGGAACTACACCTTC.

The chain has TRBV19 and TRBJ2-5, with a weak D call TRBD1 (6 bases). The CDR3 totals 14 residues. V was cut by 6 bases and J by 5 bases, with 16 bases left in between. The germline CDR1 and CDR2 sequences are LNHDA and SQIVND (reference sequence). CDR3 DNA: TGTGCCAGTAGCTCCCAGCAGGGGAAGGAGACCCAGTACTTC. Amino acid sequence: CASSSQQGKETQYF.

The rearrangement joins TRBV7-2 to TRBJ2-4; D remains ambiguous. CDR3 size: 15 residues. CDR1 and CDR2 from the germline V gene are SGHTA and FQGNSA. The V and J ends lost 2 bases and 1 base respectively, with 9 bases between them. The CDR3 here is CASSLSSLAKNIQYF. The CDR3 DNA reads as TGTGCCAGCAGCTTATCTTCCCTGGCCAAAAACATTCAGTACTTC.

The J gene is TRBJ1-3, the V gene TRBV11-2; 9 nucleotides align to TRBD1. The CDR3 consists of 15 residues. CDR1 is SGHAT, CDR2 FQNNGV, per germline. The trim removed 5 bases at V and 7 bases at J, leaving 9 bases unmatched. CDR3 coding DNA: TGTGCCAGCAGCCATATACAGGGGGCGGGTAACACCATATATTTT. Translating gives CASSHIQGAGNTIYF.

The CDR3 sequence is CAGNVAGEAYGYTF. In DNA, the CDR3 is TGTGCCGGAAATGTGGCGGGGGAGGCCTATGGCTACACCTTC. V and J are TRBV6-5 and TRBJ1-2; the D gene is possibly TRBD1 (5 bases). This CDR3 comprises 14 residues. Trimming took off 11 bases at V and 4 bases at J, with 20 bases between the two ends. Germline-derived CDR1 and CDR2 are MNHEY and SVGAGI.

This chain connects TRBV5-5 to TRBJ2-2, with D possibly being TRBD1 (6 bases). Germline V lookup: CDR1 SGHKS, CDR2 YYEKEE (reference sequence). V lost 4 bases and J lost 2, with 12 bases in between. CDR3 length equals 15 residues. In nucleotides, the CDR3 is TGTGCCAGCAGCCGGAACAGGGTTAACACCGGGGAGCTGTTTTTT. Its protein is CASSRNRVNTGELFF.

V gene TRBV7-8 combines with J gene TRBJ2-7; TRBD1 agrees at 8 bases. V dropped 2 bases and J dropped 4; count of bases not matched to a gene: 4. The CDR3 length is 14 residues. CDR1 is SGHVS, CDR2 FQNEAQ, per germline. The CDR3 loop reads CASSLRTGTYEQYF. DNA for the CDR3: TGTGCCAGCAGCTTAAGGACAGGGACTTACGAGCAGTACTTC.

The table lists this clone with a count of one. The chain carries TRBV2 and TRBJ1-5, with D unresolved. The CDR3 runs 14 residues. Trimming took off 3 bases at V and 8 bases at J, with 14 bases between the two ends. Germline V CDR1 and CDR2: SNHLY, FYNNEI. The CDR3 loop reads CASSEDSKGKPQHF. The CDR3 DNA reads TGTGCCAGCAGTGAGGACTCAAAAGGGAAGCCCCAGCATTTT.

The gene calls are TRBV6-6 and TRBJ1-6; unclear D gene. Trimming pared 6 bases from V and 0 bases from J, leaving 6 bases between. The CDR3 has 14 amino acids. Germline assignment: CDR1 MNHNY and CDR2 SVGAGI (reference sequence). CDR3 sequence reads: CASRGSSYNSPLHF. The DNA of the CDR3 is TGTGCCAGCAGGGGGAGCTCCTATAATTCACCCCTCCACTTT.

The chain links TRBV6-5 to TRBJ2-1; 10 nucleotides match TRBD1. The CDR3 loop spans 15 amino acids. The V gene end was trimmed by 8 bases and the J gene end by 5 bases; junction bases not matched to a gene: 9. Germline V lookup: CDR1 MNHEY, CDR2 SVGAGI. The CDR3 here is CASGPGTGANNEQFF. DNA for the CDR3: TGTGCCAGCGGACCCGGGACAGGGGCGAACAATGAGCAGTTCTTC.